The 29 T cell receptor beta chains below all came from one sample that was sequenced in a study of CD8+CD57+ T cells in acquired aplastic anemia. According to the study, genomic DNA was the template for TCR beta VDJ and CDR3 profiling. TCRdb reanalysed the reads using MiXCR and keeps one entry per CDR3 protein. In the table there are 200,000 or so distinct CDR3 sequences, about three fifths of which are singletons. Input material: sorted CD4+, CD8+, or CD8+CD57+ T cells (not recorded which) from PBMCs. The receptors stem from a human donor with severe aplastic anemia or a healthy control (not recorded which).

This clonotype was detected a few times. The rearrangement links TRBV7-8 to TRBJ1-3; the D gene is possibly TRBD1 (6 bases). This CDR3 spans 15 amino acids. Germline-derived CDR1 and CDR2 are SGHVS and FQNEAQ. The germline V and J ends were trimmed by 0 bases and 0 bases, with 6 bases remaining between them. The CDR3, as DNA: TGTGCCAGCAGCTTAGCACAGGGCTCTGGAAACACCATATATTTT. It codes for CASSLAQGSGNTIYF.

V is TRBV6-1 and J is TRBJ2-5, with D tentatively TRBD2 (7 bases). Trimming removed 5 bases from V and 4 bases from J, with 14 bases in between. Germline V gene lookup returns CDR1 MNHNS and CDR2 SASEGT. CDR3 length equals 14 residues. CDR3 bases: TGTGCCAGCAGTTTGCGGGGGCCGAGAGAGACCCAGTACTTC. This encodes CASSLRGPRETQYF.

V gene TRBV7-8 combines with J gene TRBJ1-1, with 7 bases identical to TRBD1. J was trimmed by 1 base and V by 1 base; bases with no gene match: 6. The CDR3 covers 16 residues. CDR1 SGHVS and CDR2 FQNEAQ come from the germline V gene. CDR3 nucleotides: TGTGCCAGCAGCTTAGGGTACAGGGGCAGGAACACTGAAGCTTTCTTT. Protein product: CASSLGYRGRNTEAFF.

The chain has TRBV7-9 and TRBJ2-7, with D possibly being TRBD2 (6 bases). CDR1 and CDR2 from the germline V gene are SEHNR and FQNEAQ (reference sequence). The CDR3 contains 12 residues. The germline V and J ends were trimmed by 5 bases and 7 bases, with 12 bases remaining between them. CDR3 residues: CASSGRTLEQYF. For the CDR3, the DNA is TGTGCCAGCAGCGGGAGGACCTTGGAGCAGTACTTC.

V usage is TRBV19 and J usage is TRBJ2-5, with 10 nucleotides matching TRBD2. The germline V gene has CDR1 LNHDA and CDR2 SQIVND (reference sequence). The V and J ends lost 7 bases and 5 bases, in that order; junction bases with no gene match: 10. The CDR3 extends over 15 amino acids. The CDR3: CASTELAGESETQYF. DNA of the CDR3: TGTGCCAGTACCGAGCTAGCGGGAGAAAGCGAGACCCAGTACTTC.

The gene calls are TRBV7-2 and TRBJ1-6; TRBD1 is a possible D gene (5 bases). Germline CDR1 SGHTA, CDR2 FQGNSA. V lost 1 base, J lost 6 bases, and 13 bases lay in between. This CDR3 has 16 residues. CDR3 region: CASSLVPGRTNSPLHF. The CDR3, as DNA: TGTGCCAGCAGCTTAGTTCCGGGGCGCACTAATTCACCCCTCCACTTT.

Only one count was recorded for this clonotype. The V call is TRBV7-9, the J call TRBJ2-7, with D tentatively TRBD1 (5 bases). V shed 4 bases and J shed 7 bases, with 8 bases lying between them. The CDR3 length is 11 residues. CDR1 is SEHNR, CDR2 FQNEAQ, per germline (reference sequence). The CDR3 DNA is TGTGCCAGCAGCTCGGACAATGAGCAGTACTTC. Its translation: CASSSDNEQYF.

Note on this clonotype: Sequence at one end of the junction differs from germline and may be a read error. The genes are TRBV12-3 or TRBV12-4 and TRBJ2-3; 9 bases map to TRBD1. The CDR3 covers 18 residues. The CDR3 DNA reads TGTGCCAGCAGTACCCGAGATCGGACAGGGGCGAGCACAGATATGCAGTATTTT. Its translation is CASSTRDRTGASTDMQYF.

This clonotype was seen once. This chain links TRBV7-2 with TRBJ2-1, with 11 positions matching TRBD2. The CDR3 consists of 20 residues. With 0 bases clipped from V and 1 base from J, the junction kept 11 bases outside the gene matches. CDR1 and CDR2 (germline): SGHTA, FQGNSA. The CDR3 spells CASSLAVGIAGGHSYNEQFF. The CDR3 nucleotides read TGTGCCAGCAGCTTAGCGGTAGGGATAGCGGGGGGGCATTCCTACAATGAGCAGTTCTTC.

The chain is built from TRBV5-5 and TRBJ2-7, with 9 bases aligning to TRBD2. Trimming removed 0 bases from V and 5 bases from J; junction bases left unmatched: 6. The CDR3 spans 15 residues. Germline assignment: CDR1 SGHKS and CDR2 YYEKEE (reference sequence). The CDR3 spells CASSLAGSGSNEQYF. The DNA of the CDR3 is TGTGCCAGCAGCTTGGCGGGTAGCGGGAGCAACGAGCAGTACTTC.

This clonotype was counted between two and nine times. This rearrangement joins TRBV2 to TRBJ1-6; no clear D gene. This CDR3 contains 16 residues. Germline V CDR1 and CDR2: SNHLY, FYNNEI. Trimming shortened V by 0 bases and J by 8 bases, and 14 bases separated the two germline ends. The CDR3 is CASSEALLRVDSPLHF. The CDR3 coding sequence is TGTGCCAGCAGTGAAGCGCTTCTTAGGGTAGATTCACCCCTCCACTTT.

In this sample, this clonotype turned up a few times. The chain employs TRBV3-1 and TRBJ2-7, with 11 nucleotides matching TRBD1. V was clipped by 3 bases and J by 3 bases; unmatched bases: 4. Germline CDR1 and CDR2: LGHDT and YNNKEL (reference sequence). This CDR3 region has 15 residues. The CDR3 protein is CASSQPGTGGYEQYF. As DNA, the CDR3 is TGTGCCAGCAGCCAGCCCGGGACAGGGGGCTACGAGCAGTACTTC.

This CDR3 reads CASSLPGLAHPFF. The DNA for the CDR3 is TGTGCCAGCAGCCTCCCGGGACTAGCTCACCCGTTCTTC. The genes are TRBV7-3 and TRBJ2-1; 9 bases are a match to TRBD2. After removal of 5 bases from V and 15 bases from J, the junction contained 11 bases not matched to a gene. The CDR3 runs 13 residues. Germline V gene data show CDR1 as SGHTA and CDR2 as FQGTGA. The whole variable domain, remainder taken from reference TRBV7-3 and TRBJ2-1, is GAGVSQTPSNKVTEKGKYVELRCDPISGHTALYWYRQSLGQGPEFLIYFQGTGAADDSGLPNDRFFAVRPEGSVSTLKIQRTERGDSAVYLCASSLPGLAHPFFGPGTRLTVL.

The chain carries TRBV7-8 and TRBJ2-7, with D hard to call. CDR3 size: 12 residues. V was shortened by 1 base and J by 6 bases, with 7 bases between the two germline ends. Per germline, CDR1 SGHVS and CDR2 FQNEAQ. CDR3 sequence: CASSLVNSEQYF. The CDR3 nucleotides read TGTGCCAGCAGCTTAGTAAATTCCGAGCAGTACTTC.

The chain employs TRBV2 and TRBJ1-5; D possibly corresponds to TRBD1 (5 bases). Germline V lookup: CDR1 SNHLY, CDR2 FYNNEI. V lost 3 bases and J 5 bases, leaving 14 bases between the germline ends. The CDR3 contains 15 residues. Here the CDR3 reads CASSERPGQDQPQHF. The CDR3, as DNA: TGTGCCAGCAGTGAGAGGCCAGGGCAGGATCAGCCCCAGCATTTT.

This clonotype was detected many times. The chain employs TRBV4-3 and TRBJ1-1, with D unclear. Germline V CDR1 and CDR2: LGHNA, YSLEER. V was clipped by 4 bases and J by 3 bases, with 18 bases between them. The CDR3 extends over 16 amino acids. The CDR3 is CASSPNIDGRDTEAFF. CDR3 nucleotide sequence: TGCGCCAGCAGCCCTAACATAGACGGGAGAGACACTGAAGCTTTCTTT.

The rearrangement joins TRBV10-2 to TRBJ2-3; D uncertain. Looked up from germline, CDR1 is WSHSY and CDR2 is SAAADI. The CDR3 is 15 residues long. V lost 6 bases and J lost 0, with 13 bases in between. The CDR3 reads CASRGTPPSTDTQYF. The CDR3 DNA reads TGCGCCAGCAGGGGTACTCCCCCTAGCACAGATACGCAGTATTTT.

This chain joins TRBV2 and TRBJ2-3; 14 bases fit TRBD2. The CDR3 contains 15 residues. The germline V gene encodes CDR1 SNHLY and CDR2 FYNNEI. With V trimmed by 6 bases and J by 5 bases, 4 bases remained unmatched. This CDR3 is CASSGGLAGGDTQYF. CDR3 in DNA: TGTGCCAGCAGCGGCGGACTAGCGGGGGGAGATACGCAGTATTTT.

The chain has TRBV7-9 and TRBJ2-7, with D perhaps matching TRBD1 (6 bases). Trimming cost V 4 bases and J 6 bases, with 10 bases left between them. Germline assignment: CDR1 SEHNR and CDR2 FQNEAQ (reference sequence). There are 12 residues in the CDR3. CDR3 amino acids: CASSWTDFEQYF. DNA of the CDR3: TGTGCCAGCAGCTGGACAGATTTCGAGCAGTACTTC.

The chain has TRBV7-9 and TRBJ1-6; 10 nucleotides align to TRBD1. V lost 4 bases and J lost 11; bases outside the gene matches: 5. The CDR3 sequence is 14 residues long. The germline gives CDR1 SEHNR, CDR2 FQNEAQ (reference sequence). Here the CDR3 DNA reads TGTGCCAGCAGCTGGGGACAGGGGTCGGCACCCCTCCACTTT. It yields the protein CASSWGQGSAPLHF. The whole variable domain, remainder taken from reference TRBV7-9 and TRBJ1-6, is DTGVSQNPRHKITKRGQNVTFRCDPISEHNRLYWYRQTLGQGPEFLTYFQNEAQLEKSRLLSDRFSAERPKGSFSTLEIQRTEQGDSAMYLCASSWGQGSAPLHFGNGTRLTVT.

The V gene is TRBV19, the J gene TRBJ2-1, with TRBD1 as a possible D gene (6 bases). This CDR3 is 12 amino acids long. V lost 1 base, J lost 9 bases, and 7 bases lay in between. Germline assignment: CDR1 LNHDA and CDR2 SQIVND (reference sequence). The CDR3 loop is CASSIGRGEQFF. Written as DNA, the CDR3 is TGTGCCAGTAGTATAGGCAGGGGTGAGCAGTTCTTC.

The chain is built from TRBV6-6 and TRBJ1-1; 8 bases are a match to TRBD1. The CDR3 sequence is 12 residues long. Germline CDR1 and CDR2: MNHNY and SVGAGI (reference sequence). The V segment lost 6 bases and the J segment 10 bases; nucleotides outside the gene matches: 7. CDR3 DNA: TGTGCCAGCAGATCAGGACAGGGTTCAGCTTTCTTT. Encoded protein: CASRSGQGSAFF.

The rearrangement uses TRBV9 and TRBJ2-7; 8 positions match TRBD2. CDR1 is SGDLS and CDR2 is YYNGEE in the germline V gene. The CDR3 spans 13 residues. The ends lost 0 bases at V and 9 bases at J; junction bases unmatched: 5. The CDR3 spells CASSVETGGVQYF. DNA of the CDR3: TGTGCCAGCAGCGTAGAGACCGGGGGGGTGCAGTACTTC.

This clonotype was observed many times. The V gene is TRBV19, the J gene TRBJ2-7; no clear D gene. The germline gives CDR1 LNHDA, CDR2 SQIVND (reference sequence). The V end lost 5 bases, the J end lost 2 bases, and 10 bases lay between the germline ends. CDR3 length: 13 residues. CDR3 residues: CASSVLYTYEQYF. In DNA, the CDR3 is TGTGCCAGTAGTGTCCTTTACACCTACGAGCAGTACTTC.

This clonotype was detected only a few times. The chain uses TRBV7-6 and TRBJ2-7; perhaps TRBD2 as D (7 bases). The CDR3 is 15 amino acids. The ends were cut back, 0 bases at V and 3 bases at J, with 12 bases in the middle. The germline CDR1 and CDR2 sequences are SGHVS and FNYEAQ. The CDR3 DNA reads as TGTGCCAGCAGCTTAGCTGGGGGGGCGAGCTACGAGCAGTACTTC. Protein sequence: CASSLAGGASYEQYF.

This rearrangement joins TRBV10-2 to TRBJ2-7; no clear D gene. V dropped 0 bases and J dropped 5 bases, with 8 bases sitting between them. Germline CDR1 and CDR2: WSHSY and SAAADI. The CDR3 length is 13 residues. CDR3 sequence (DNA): TGCGCCAGCAGTGAGTCGACGGACCACGAGCAGTACTTC. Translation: CASSESTDHEQYF.

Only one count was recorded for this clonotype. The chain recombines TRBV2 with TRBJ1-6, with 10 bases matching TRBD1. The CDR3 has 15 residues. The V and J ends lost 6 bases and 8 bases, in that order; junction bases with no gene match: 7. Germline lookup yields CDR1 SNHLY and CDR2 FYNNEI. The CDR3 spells CASRGGTGVDSPLHF. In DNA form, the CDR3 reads TGTGCCAGCAGGGGCGGGACAGGGGTGGATTCACCCCTCCACTTT.

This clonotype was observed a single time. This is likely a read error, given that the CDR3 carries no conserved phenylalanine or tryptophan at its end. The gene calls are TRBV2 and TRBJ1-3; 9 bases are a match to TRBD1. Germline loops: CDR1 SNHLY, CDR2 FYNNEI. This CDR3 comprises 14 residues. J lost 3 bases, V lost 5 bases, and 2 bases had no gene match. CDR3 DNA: TGTGCCAGCAGTCGACAGGGGGGTGGAAACACCATATATCTT. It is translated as CASSRQGGGNTIYL.

This CDR3 reads CASSLTVKNYGYTF. In DNA, the CDR3 is TGCGCCAGCAGCTTGACAGTTAAAAACTATGGCTACACCTTC. The rearrangement links TRBV5-1 to TRBJ1-2; D is unresolved. Between the trimmed V and J ends, which lost 1 base and 2 bases, there was a span of 9 bases. CDR3 length equals 14 residues. Germline V gene data show CDR1 as SGHRS and CDR2 as YFSETQ.